Below, 20 T cell receptor beta chains from the same sample are listed, as sequenced in a study of cytomegalovirus exposure and HLA in healthy donors. The study ran its PCR with 60 Vbeta and 13 Jbeta primers. Libraries were prepared by immunoSEQ multiplex PCR; TCRdb keeps only in-frame clonotypes and omits some of them. The sample lists over 150,000 clones; approximately 76% were seen once. Sequenced input: PBMCs. These receptors all come from a man between 60 and 70 years old in good health and CMV-seronegative.

The chain has TRBV5-8 and TRBJ1-4; 9 positions agree with TRBD1. V shed 1 base, J shed 7 bases, and the junction held 8 bases outside the gene matches. This CDR3 has 16 amino acids. Germline values: CDR1 SGHTS, CDR2 YDEGEE. CDR3 nucleotide sequence: TGTGCCAGCAGCTTGTACAGGGGGCTCGTCAGTGAAAAACTGTTTTTT. Its translation: CASSLYRGLVSEKLFF.

The V gene is TRBV7-2, the J gene TRBJ2-5; TRBD2 matches at 8 bases. The CDR3 loop spans 15 amino acids. Germline values: CDR1 SGHTA, CDR2 FQGNSA. Trimming removed 1 base from V and 0 bases from J; junction bases left unmatched: 1. The CDR3 spells CASSLGGRYQETQYF. CDR3 nucleotide sequence: TGTGCCAGCAGCTTAGGCGGGAGGTACCAAGAGACCCAGTACTTC. The full variable domain, in which reference TRBV7-2 and TRBJ2-5 provide the parts outside the CDR3, is GAGVSQSPSNKVTEKGKDVELRCDPISGHTALYWYRQSLGQGLEFLIYFQGNSAPDKSGLPSDRFSAERTGGSVSTLTIQRTQQEDSAVYLCASSLGGRYQETQYFGPGTRLLVL.

The J gene is TRBJ2-1, the V gene TRBV14; perhaps TRBD2 as D (6 bases). V shed 7 bases and J shed 0 bases, with 10 bases lying between them. This CDR3 has 14 residues. Germline lookup yields CDR1 SGHDN and CDR2 FVKESK. This chain's CDR3 is CASKAGPSYNEQFF. CDR3 DNA sequence: TGTGCCAGCAAAGCGGGTCCCTCCTACAATGAGCAGTTCTTC.

J is TRBJ1-5 and V is TRBV7-2; 7 nucleotides line up with TRBD1. Germline assignment: CDR1 SGHTA and CDR2 FQGNSA. This CDR3 is 16 amino acids long. The V gene end was trimmed by 1 base and the J gene end by 4 bases; junction bases not matched to a gene: 7. CDR3 DNA: TGTGCCAGCAGCTTAGAAAGGGGGCCTCATAATCAGCCCCAGCATTTT. This codes for CASSLERGPHNQPQHF.

The chain combines TRBV6-6 with TRBJ1-3; 10 positions agree with TRBD1. The germline V gene has CDR1 MNHNY and CDR2 SVGAGI (reference sequence). This CDR3 contains 14 residues. Trimming at V came to 4 bases and at J to 8 bases, leaving 5 bases not matched to a gene. The CDR3 sequence: CASSSTGGADTIYF. CDR3 coding DNA: TGTGCCAGCAGTTCGACAGGGGGCGCGGACACCATATATTTT.

There are a few counts of this clone. The chain joins TRBV29-1 to TRBJ2-1; 13 nucleotides align to TRBD2. The germline V gene has CDR1 SQVTM and CDR2 ANQGSEA. After removal of 7 bases from V and 7 bases from J, the junction contained 16 bases not matched to a gene. The CDR3 covers 17 residues. The chain's CDR3 is CSAGKSWTSGRVNEQFF. The DNA for the CDR3 is TGCAGCGCCGGAAAGAGCTGGACTAGCGGGAGAGTGAATGAGCAGTTCTTC.

This chain links TRBV6-5 with TRBJ1-1; 11 bases agree with TRBD1. The CDR3 has 14 amino acids. With V trimmed by 6 bases and J by 5 bases, 5 bases remained unmatched. Germline V lookup: CDR1 MNHEY, CDR2 SVGAGI. In DNA form, the CDR3 reads TGTGCCAGCAGAGGGACAGGGGGTTGGACTGAAGCTTTCTTT. Translated: CASRGTGGWTEAFF.

The rearrangement joins TRBV19 to TRBJ2-2; 9 bases agree with TRBD2. Germline CDR1 LNHDA, CDR2 SQIVND (reference sequence). V gave up 5 bases and J gave up 6 bases; unmatched junction bases: 10. This CDR3 is 16 amino acids long. The CDR3: CASSGTGTSYAGELFF. CDR3 nucleotide sequence: TGTGCCAGTAGTGGAACCGGGACTAGCTATGCCGGGGAGCTGTTTTTT.

A few counts support this clone. The chain has TRBV25-1 and TRBJ2-5; tentative D call: TRBD1 (6 bases). Trimming removed 6 bases from V and 5 bases from J, with 16 bases in between. Germline values: CDR1 MGHDK, CDR2 SYGVNS. CDR3 length: 14 amino acids. The CDR3 region is CASRPTGMVETQYF. In DNA form, the CDR3 reads TGTGCCAGCAGACCAACAGGGATGGTTGAGACCCAGTACTTC.

The rearrangement links TRBV9 to TRBJ1-2; 8 bases are shared with TRBD1. The ends lost 4 bases at V and 4 bases at J; junction bases unmatched: 3. This CDR3 region has 13 residues. Germline CDR1 is SGDLS and CDR2 is YYNGEE. The DNA for the CDR3 is TGTGCCAGCAGCCAGGGGGCCGGCTATGGCTACACCTTC. Protein sequence: CASSQGAGYGYTF.

The chain combines TRBV11-3 with TRBJ2-1, with 7 bases aligning to TRBD2. V lost 1 base to trimming and J lost 7 bases; unmatched junction nucleotides: 7. Per germline, CDR1 SGHNT and CDR2 YENEEA. CDR3 length: 15 amino acids. The CDR3 spells CASSLGEGLVNEQFF. CDR3 sequence (DNA): TGTGCCAGCAGCTTAGGGGAGGGCTTGGTGAATGAGCAGTTCTTC.

The J gene is TRBJ2-2, the V gene TRBV5-4, with D unclear. The ends were cut back, 1 base at V and 6 bases at J, with 7 bases in the middle. The CDR3 contains 13 residues. Germline V gene lookup returns CDR1 SGHNT and CDR2 YYREEE (reference sequence). The CDR3 region has the DNA TGTGCCAGCAGCTTGCGAGAGGCCGGGGAGCTGTTTTTT. Translating gives CASSLREAGELFF.

The V call is TRBV27, the J call TRBJ1-5; 9 bases fit TRBD1. CDR1 and CDR2 from the germline V gene are MNHEY and SMNVEV (reference sequence). CDR3 size: 15 residues. J gave up 0 bases and V 6 bases, and 3 bases lay outside the gene matches. CDR3 sequence (DNA): TGTGCCAGCAGGTGGACAGGGGATAGCAATCAGCCCCAGCATTTT. Protein product: CASRWTGDSNQPQHF.

The chain uses TRBV2 and TRBJ1-6; 8 bases align to TRBD1. The junction had 2 bases not matched to a gene; V was cut back by 3 bases and J by 7 bases. CDR1 and CDR2 (germline): SNHLY, FYNNEI. The CDR3 is 14 residues long. The CDR3 DNA is TGTGCCAGCAGTGACAGGGGGCCGAATTCACCCCTCCACTTT. This translates into CASSDRGPNSPLHF.

The V call is TRBV11-2, the J call TRBJ2-5, with D uncertain. Trimming stripped 1 base from V and 2 bases from J, with 8 bases between. CDR3 length: 14 residues. Germline CDR1 and CDR2: SGHAT and FQNNGV. CDR3 DNA sequence: TGTGCCAGCAGCTTAGGACTCGGGCAAGAGACCCAGTACTTC. This codes for CASSLGLGQETQYF. The variable domain in full, completed from reference TRBV11-2 and TRBJ2-5, reads EAGVAQSPRYKIIEKRQSVAFWCNPISGHATLYWYQQILGQGPKLLIQFQNNGVVDDSQLPKDRFSAERLKGVDSTLKIQPAKLEDSAVYLCASSLGLGQETQYFGPGTRLLVL.

The chain employs TRBV30 and TRBJ1-5; 7 positions agree with TRBD1. CDR1 GTSNPN and CDR2 SVGIG come from the germline V gene (reference sequence). J lost 7 bases, V lost 0 bases, and 6 bases had no gene match. The CDR3 runs 14 residues. CDR3 sequence reads: CAWSVLGGGQPQHF. CDR3 nucleotide sequence: TGTGCCTGGAGTGTGTTAGGGGGCGGGCAGCCCCAGCATTTT. The full variable domain, rest sourced from reference TRBV30 and TRBJ1-5, is SQTIHQWPATLVQPVGSPLSLECTVEGTSNPNLYWYRQAAGRGLQLLFYSVGIGQISSEVPQNLSASRPQDRQFILSSKKLLLSDSGFYLCAWSVLGGGQPQHFGDGTRLSIL.

Only a few counts were recorded for this clone. The V call is TRBV4-2, the J call TRBJ1-2; 7 bases line up with TRBD1. The V gene end was trimmed by 1 base and the J gene end by 8 bases; junction bases not matched to a gene: 10. Germline CDR1 LGHNA, CDR2 YNFKEQ. There are 15 residues in the CDR3. CDR3 bases: TGTGCCAGCAGCCAAGCAGGGACAGCCCCAGGGGGCTACACCTTC. The encoded protein is CASSQAGTAPGGYTF.

In regard to this clone: The junction differs from germline at one of its ends, possibly a read error. CDR3 in amino acids: CSSSLESGAGETQYF. The CDR3 region has the DNA TGTTCCAGCAGCTTAGAATCGGGTGCTGGAGAGACCCAGTACTTC. V is TRBV7-9 and J is TRBJ2-5; D gene ambiguous. This CDR3 spans 15 amino acids. Germline CDR1 SEHNR, CDR2 FQNEAQ (reference sequence).

V gene TRBV4-2 combines with J gene TRBJ2-5; 11 nucleotides agree with TRBD2. This CDR3 contains 17 residues. The germline V gene encodes CDR1 LGHNA and CDR2 YNFKEQ. The trim removed 0 bases at V and 4 bases at J, leaving 7 bases unmatched. This CDR3 reads CASSQDLYSGGGETQYF. The CDR3 region has the DNA TGTGCCAGCAGCCAAGATCTTTATAGCGGGGGGGGAGAGACCCAGTACTTC.

The chain has TRBV4-1 and TRBJ2-1; tentatively, D is TRBD1 (7 bases). V was shortened by 0 bases and J by 5 bases, with 14 bases between the two germline ends. The CDR3 runs 16 residues. The germline CDR1 and CDR2 sequences are MGHRA and YSYEKL. CDR3 sequence reads: CASSQEPGQRDNEQFF. Here the CDR3 DNA reads TGCGCCAGCAGCCAAGAACCGGGACAGCGGGACAATGAGCAGTTCTTC.